This passage covers 28 T cell receptor beta chains from one sample sequenced in a study of T-cell reconstitution after alpha-beta-depleted transplantation in children. As it was prepared, the TCRbeta library received unique molecular identifiers. TCRdb analysed the PCR reads with MiXCR anew, one entry per CDR3 protein. The sample contains approximately 420,000 distinct CDR3 sequences, about 11% of which appear only once. This specimen was PBMCs from the stem cell graft donor, taken from the stem cell graft. The source of these receptors is a human donor who donated a stem cell graft to a child with acute myeloid leukemia.

V is TRBV30 and J is TRBJ1-5; a possible D gene is TRBD1 (5 bases). V lost 2 bases and J lost 4, with 12 bases in between. This CDR3 has 14 amino acids. Germline CDR1 and CDR2: GTSNPN and SVGIG (reference sequence). CDR3 amino acids: CAWSSAWTNQPQHF. As DNA, the CDR3 is TGTGCCTGGAGTTCTGCCTGGACAAATCAGCCCCAGCATTTT.

This clonotype was seen more than once but under ten times. The chain employs TRBV20-1 and TRBJ2-3, with 9 bases identical to TRBD2. Unmatched junction bases numbered 9, after V lost 0 bases and J lost 5 bases. The CDR3 is 16 amino acids. CDR1 is DFQATT, CDR2 SNEGSKA, per germline (reference sequence). The CDR3 nucleotides read TGCAGTGCTAGAGATAGTGGCGGGGGGGCCCAAGATACGCAGTATTTT. This sequence encodes CSARDSGGGAQDTQYF.

Only a few counts were recorded for this clonotype. The gene calls are TRBV15 and TRBJ2-6; 10 bases fit TRBD1. Trimming removed 3 bases from V and 12 bases from J; junction bases left unmatched: 8. The CDR3 contains 15 residues. Germline CDR1 and CDR2: LNHNV and YYDKDF (reference sequence). CDR3 in amino acids: CATSRGDRGDSVLTF. The CDR3 DNA is TGTGCCACCAGCAGGGGGGACAGGGGAGACAGCGTCCTGACTTTC.

The V and J genes are TRBV3-1 and TRBJ1-2; tentative D call: TRBD1 (5 bases). V was shortened by 1 base and J by 2 bases, with 11 bases between the two germline ends. The CDR3 loop spans 15 amino acids. Germline lookup yields CDR1 LGHDT and CDR2 YNNKEL (reference sequence). CDR3 loop: CASSQAGVVNYGYTF. The CDR3 nucleotides read TGTGCCAGCAGCCAAGCGGGGGTTGTCAACTATGGCTACACCTTC.

This clonotype was seen at least ten times. This chain joins TRBV6-4 and TRBJ2-1; D gene uncertain. Germline V gene sequence: CDR1 MRHNA, CDR2 SNTAGT. Trimming shortened V by 4 bases and J by 9 bases, and 13 bases separated the two germline ends. CDR3 length: 13 amino acids. CDR3 bases: TGTGCCAGCAGTGCTGCAGGACCGGGTGAGCAGTTCTTC. It specifies CASSAAGPGEQFF.

V gene TRBV20-1 combines with J gene TRBJ2-7; D not certain. The CDR3 extends over 12 amino acids. Germline assignment: CDR1 DFQATT and CDR2 SNEGSKA (reference sequence). V was trimmed by 3 bases and J by 4 bases, leaving 10 bases between them. The CDR3 DNA follows: TGCAGTGCTAGCGGGTTACGGTACGAGCAGTACTTC. Translated: CSASGLRYEQYF.

This chain joins TRBV6-2 or TRBV6-3 and TRBJ2-7; 11 bases are shared with TRBD2. Germline lookup yields CDR1 MNHEY and CDR2 SVGEGT. Trimming at V came to 5 bases and at J to 5 bases, leaving 17 bases not matched to a gene. The CDR3 has 18 amino acids. The CDR3 reads CASSGYETSGRRWHEQYF. CDR3 sequence (DNA): TGTGCCAGCAGTGGATATGAAACTAGCGGGAGACGGTGGCACGAGCAGTACTTC.

The DNA for the CDR3 is TGTGCCAGCAGGGCGACAGGCAGAAACACCATATATTTT. Translation gives CASRATGRNTIYF. The V gene is TRBV3-1, the J gene TRBJ1-3, with D possibly TRBD1 on 6 matching bases. The V end lost 6 bases, the J end lost 5 bases, and 11 bases lay between the germline ends. The length of the CDR3 is 13 residues. CDR1 and CDR2 from the germline V gene are LGHDT and YNNKEL (reference sequence).

This clonotype was seen ten or more times. This rearrangement joins TRBV10-3 to TRBJ2-5; D is uncertain. Germline-derived CDR1 and CDR2 are ENHRY and SYGVKD. Trimming left V 10 bases short and J 5 bases short, with 11 bases between. The CDR3 runs to 11 residues. The CDR3 here is CATSSSETQYF. CDR3 DNA sequence: TGTGCCACCAGCTCGTCGGAGACCCAGTACTTC.

The chain has TRBV29-1 and TRBJ1-1, with D possibly matching TRBD1 (6 bases). The CDR3 consists of 13 residues. CDR1 SQVTM and CDR2 ANQGSEA come from the germline V gene. The V gene lost 7 bases and the J gene lost 3 bases, with 15 bases spanning the gap. In nucleotides, the CDR3 is TGCAGCGCTACCCACCGGGGGCACACTGAAGCTTTCTTT. Its protein product is CSATHRGHTEAFF.

There are a few counts of this clonotype. V usage is TRBV2 and J usage is TRBJ2-7; no clear D gene. The CDR3 runs 15 residues. The ends were cut back, 5 bases at V and 4 bases at J, with 18 bases in the middle. From germline, CDR1 is SNHLY and CDR2 FYNNEI. The CDR3 nucleotides read TGTGCCAGCAGTCCGGGTCTAGGGTTTAGGTACGAGCAGTACGTC. Residues: CASSPGLGFRYEQYV.

V and J are TRBV4-3 and TRBJ2-1, with D hard to call. The CDR3 is made up of 16 amino acids. Germline V gene sequence: CDR1 LGHNA, CDR2 YSLEER. V shed 0 bases and J shed 2 bases, with 11 bases lying between them. CDR3 residues: CASSQDLVRPYNEQFF. CDR3 sequence (DNA): TGCGCCAGCAGCCAAGATTTGGTTAGACCCTACAATGAGCAGTTCTTC.

This clonotype was recorded at least ten times. J is TRBJ2-2 and V is TRBV12-3 or TRBV12-4, with D tentatively TRBD1 or TRBD2 (5 bases each). This CDR3 has 15 residues. The V end was cut by 5 bases, the J end by 5 bases, with 15 bases between. CDR3 sequence reads: CASSTSGKGTGELFF. CDR3 DNA: TGTGCCAGCAGTACATCGGGAAAGGGGACCGGGGAGCTGTTTTTT.

This clonotype was observed a few times. The J gene is TRBJ2-1, the V gene TRBV12-3 or TRBV12-4, with a weak D call TRBD2 (6 bases). The CDR3 length is 16 residues. The V end was cut by 3 bases, the J end by 5 bases, with 17 bases between. The CDR3 reads CASSLRGGIGNNEQFF. Here the CDR3 DNA reads TGTGCCAGCAGTTTGAGAGGCGGGATAGGGAACAATGAGCAGTTCTTC.

This clonotype has only a few counts. The rearrangement uses TRBV20-1 and TRBJ2-7; D remains unclear. Per germline, CDR1 DFQATT and CDR2 SNEGSKA (reference sequence). With 0 bases removed from V and 3 bases from J, the gap between germline ends came to 9 bases. The length of the CDR3 is 13 residues. CDR3 residues: CSAREGMVYEQYF. The CDR3 region has the DNA TGCAGTGCTAGAGAGGGAATGGTCTACGAGCAGTACTTC.

This clonotype was recorded a few times. The genes are TRBV15 and TRBJ2-2; D remains unclear. Trimming took 5 bases from V and 1 from J, leaving 8 bases between them. Germline CDR1 reads LNHNV; CDR2 reads YYDKDF (reference sequence). The CDR3 spans 14 residues. DNA for the CDR3: TGTGCCACCAGCCTCGTGGGGAACACCGGGGAGCTGTTTTTT. Protein sequence: CATSLVGNTGELFF.

The rearrangement links TRBV20-1 to TRBJ2-3, with D hard to call. The germline V gene encodes CDR1 DFQATT and CDR2 SNEGSKA (reference sequence). The V end lost 0 bases, the J end lost 6 bases, and 10 bases lay between the germline ends. The CDR3 extends over 13 amino acids. CDR3 sequence: CSARDPVLDTQYF. The CDR3 coding sequence is TGCAGTGCTAGAGATCCGGTCTTGGATACGCAGTATTTT.

The chain uses TRBV29-1 and TRBJ1-3; D may be TRBD1 (6 bases). Germline loops: CDR1 SQVTM, CDR2 ANQGSEA. Trimming took off 6 bases at V and 4 bases at J, with 25 bases between the two ends. CDR3 length equals 17 residues. The CDR3 bases are TGCAGCGTGGAGGCCACCTCGGGGGCGTTGATAGGAAACACCATATATTTT. Amino acid sequence: CSVEATSGALIGNTIYF.

This clonotype was counted only a few times. The rearrangement joins TRBV5-1 to TRBJ1-1; D possibly corresponds to TRBD1 (6 bases). CDR1 is SGHRS, CDR2 YFSETQ, per germline. CDR3 length equals 15 residues. The ends were cut back, 4 bases at V and 1 base at J, with 14 bases in the middle. DNA for the CDR3: TGCGCCAGCAGCGCGGGGGGGCAGGGGAACACTGAAGCTTTCTTT. It is translated as CASSAGGQGNTEAFF.

This clonotype has just a few counts. The rearrangement uses TRBV5-1 and TRBJ2-7; D unclear. Germline V gene sequence: CDR1 SGHRS, CDR2 YFSETQ. V lost 1 base, J lost 5 bases, and 13 bases lay in between. The CDR3 has 14 amino acids. CDR3: CASSLMKGHDEQYF. The CDR3 bases are TGCGCCAGCAGCTTGATGAAGGGTCACGACGAGCAGTACTTC.

This clonotype has just a few counts. The gene calls are TRBV20-1 and TRBJ2-1, with 10 bases identical to TRBD2. V shed 0 bases and J 7 bases; nucleotides not matched to a gene: 6. The CDR3 sequence is 15 residues long. Per the germline V gene, CDR1 is DFQATT and CDR2 is SNEGSKA (reference sequence). CDR3: CSARDSSGRRNEQFF. In nucleotides, the CDR3 is TGCAGTGCTAGAGATTCTAGCGGGAGAAGGAATGAGCAGTTCTTC.

The chain has TRBV2 and TRBJ2-1; TRBD2 aligns across 12 bases. The V segment lost 7 bases and the J segment 9 bases; nucleotides outside the gene matches: 10. The CDR3 spans 15 residues. Germline V lookup: CDR1 SNHLY, CDR2 FYNNEI. CDR3 coding DNA: TGTGCCAGCAACGGGCTAGCGGGGGGGCTTGTTGAGCAGTTCTTC. Protein product: CASNGLAGGLVEQFF.

The chain links TRBV4-3 to TRBJ1-2, with TRBD1 as a possible D gene (6 bases). The germline V gene encodes CDR1 LGHNA and CDR2 YSLEER. The germline V and J ends were trimmed by 3 bases and 4 bases, with 15 bases remaining between them. The CDR3 runs 15 residues. In DNA, the CDR3 is TGCGCCAGCAGCCAGGATCGGACAGAGGGCTATGGCTACACCTTC. It codes for CASSQDRTEGYGYTF.

With respect to this clonotype: A read error may explain this, as a much larger clone is one base away. This chain uses TRBV12-3 or TRBV12-4 with TRBJ1-4; tentatively, D is TRBD1 (5 bases). This CDR3 contains 17 residues. This chain's CDR3 is CATSGGRGSSANEKLFF. CDR3 in DNA: TGTGCCACCAGTGGGGGTCGGGGCAGTTCAGCTAATGAAAAACTGTTTTTT.

This clonotype occurred a few times. The chain couples TRBV12-3 or TRBV12-4 to TRBJ2-2; TRBD2 matches at 7 bases. The trim removed 4 bases at V and 3 bases at J, leaving 8 bases unmatched. This CDR3 comprises 16 residues. CDR3 loop: CASSSSGILYTGELFF. The DNA of the CDR3 is TGTGCCAGCAGTTCTAGCGGAATACTTTACACCGGGGAGCTGTTTTTT.

This clonotype came up a few times. V gene TRBV7-9 combines with J gene TRBJ2-1, with 9 bases identical to TRBD2. With 6 bases clipped from V and 8 bases from J, the junction kept 11 bases outside the gene matches. The CDR3 has 15 residues. Germline V gives CDR1 SEHNR, CDR2 FQNEAQ (reference sequence). CDR3: CASRSGGLAGYEQFF. CDR3 sequence (DNA): TGTGCCAGCAGGTCCGGGGGACTAGCAGGCTATGAGCAGTTCTTC.

This clonotype was observed many times. The chain uses TRBV5-5 and TRBJ2-5; tentatively, D is TRBD1 (5 bases). There are 15 residues in the CDR3. CDR1 and CDR2 from the germline V gene are SGHKS and YYEKEE (reference sequence). With 3 bases removed from V and 4 bases from J, the gap between germline ends came to 16 bases. CDR3 in amino acids: CASSSVGSGRETQYF. The CDR3 DNA reads as TGTGCCAGCAGCTCGGTGGGGTCAGGGCGAGAGACCCAGTACTTC.

The chain links TRBV18 to TRBJ2-5; D ambiguous. The CDR3 length is 12 residues. The ends were cut back, 0 bases at V and 5 bases at J, with 4 bases in the middle. Germline V gene sequence: CDR1 KGHSH, CDR2 LQKENI. CDR3 nucleotide sequence: TGTGCCAGCTCACCACCGTCGGAGACCCAGTACTTC. Amino acid sequence: CASSPPSETQYF.